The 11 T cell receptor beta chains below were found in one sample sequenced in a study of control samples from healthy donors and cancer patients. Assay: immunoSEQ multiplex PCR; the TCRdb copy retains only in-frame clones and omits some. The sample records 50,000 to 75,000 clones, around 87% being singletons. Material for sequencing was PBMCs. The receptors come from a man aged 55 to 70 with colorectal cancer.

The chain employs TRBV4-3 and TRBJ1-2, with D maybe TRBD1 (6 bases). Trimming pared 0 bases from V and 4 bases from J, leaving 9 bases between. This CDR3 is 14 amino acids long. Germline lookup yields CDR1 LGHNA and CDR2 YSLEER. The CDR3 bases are TGCGCCAGCAGCCAAGATGGGGGGCCCTATGGCTACACCTTC. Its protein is CASSQDGGPYGYTF.

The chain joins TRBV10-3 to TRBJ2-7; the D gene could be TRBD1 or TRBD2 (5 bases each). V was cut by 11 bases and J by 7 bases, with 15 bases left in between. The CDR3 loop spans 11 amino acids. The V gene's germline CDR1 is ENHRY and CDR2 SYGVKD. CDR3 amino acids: CAVGTSGEQYF. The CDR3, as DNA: TGTGCCGTTGGGACCTCGGGGGAGCAGTACTTC.

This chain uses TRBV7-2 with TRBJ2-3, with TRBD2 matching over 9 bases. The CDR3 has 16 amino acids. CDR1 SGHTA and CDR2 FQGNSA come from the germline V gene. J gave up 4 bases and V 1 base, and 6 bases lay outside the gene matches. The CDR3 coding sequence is TGTGCCAGCAGCTTAGTGGCGGGGGGGCCGCCAGATACGCAGTATTTT. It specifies CASSLVAGGPPDTQYF.

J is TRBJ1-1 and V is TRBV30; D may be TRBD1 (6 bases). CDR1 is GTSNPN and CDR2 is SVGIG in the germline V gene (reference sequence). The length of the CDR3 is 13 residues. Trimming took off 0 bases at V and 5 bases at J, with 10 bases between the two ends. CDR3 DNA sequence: TGTGCCTGGAGTGTACAGGGAAGGACTGAAGCTTTCTTT. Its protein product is CAWSVQGRTEAFF. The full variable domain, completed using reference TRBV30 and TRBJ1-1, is SQTIHQWPATLVQPVGSPLSLECTVEGTSNPNLYWYRQAAGRGLQLLFYSVGIGQISSEVPQNLSASRPQDRQFILSSKKLLLSDSGFYLCAWSVQGRTEAFFGQGTRLTVV.

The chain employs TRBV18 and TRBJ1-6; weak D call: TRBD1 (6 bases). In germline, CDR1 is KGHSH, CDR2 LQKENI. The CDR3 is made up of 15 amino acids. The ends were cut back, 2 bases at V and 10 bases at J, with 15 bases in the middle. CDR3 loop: CASSPGGHAMSPLHF. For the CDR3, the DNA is TGTGCCAGCTCACCAGGGGGACACGCGATGTCACCCCTCCACTTT.

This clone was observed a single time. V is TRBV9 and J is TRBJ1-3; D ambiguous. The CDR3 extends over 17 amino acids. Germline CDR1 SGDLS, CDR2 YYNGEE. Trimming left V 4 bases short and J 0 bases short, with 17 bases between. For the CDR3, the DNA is TGTGCCAGCAGCCCACGTATCAACGTCGGCTCTGGAAACACCATATATTTT. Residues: CASSPRINVGSGNTIYF.

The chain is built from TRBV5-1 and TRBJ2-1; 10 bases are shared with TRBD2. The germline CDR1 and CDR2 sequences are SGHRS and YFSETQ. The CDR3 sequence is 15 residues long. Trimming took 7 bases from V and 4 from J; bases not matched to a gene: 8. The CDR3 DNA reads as TGCGCCAGCGTTAGTGAAGCGGGGGGGTACAATGAGCAGTTCTTC. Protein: CASVSEAGGYNEQFF.

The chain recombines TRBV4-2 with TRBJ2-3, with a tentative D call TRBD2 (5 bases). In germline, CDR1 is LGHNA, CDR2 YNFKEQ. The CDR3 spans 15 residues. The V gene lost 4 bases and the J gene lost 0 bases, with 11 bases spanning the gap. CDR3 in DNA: TGTGCCAGCAGCCTCAGTGGCGGGAGCACAGATACGCAGTATTTT. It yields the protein CASSLSGGSTDTQYF.

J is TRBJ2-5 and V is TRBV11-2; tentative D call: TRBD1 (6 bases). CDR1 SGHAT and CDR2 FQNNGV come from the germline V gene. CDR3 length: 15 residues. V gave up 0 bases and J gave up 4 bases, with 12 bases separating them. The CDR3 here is CASSLDRGEVETQYF. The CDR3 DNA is TGTGCCAGCAGCTTAGACAGGGGAGAGGTAGAGACCCAGTACTTC.

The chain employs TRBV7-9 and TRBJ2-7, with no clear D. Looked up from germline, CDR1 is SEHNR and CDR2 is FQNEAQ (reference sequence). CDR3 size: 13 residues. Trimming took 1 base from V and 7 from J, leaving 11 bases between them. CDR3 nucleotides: TGTGCCAGCAGCTTAGGGGCACAAGGGGAGCAGTACTTC. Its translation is CASSLGAQGEQYF.

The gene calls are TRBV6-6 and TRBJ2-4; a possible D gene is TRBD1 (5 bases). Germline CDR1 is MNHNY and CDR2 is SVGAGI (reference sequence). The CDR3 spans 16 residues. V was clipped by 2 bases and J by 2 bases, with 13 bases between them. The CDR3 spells CASSYRGDPTKNIQYF. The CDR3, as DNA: TGTGCCAGCAGTTACAGGGGTGATCCTACCAAAAACATTCAGTACTTC.